These 22 T cell receptor beta chains originate from one sample sequenced in a study of brain T cells in children with intractable seizures. The assay was immunoSEQ multiplex PCR, and TCRdb's table has in-frame clones only and misses some. There are about 80,000 clones in the sample; 90% to 95% occur only once, and 20% to 25% lies in the top ten. The specimen was peripheral blood, collected at surgery. These receptors originate from a girl aged 2-10 years with Rasmussen encephalitis and intractable seizures.

The CDR3 DNA reads TGTGCCAGTAGTATAGGACGGCGGGTGGACACTGAAGCTTTCTTT. This encodes CASSIGRRVDTEAFF. The chain uses TRBV19 and TRBJ1-1, with D unresolved. The CDR3 spans 15 residues. The V end lost 1 base, the J end lost 3 bases, and 12 bases lay between the germline ends. The germline gives CDR1 LNHDA, CDR2 SQIVND (reference sequence).

V gene TRBV11-2 combines with J gene TRBJ2-1, with 8 bases lining up with TRBD1. Trimming cost V 4 bases and J 6 bases; bases outside gene matches: 8. CDR3 length equals 15 residues. Germline lookup yields CDR1 SGHAT and CDR2 FQNNGV. The CDR3 spells CASSWGQGASNEQFF. In DNA form, the CDR3 reads TGTGCCAGCAGCTGGGGCCAGGGGGCTTCCAATGAGCAGTTCTTC. Complete variable domain (other parts from reference TRBV11-2 and TRBJ2-1): EAGVAQSPRYKIIEKRQSVAFWCNPISGHATLYWYQQILGQGPKLLIQFQNNGVVDDSQLPKDRFSAERLKGVDSTLKIQPAKLEDSAVYLCASSWGQGASNEQFFGPGTRLTVL.

CDR3 in DNA: TGTGCCAGCAGCCGGCTGGGGGCTAACACTGAAGCTTTCTTT. Its translation: CASSRLGANTEAFF. V gene TRBV3-1 (or the pseudogene TRBV3-2) combines with J gene TRBJ1-1; TRBD1 might be the D (6 bases). Trimming shortened V by 4 bases and J by 2 bases, and 11 bases separated the two germline ends. CDR1 and CDR2 from the germline V gene are LGHDT and YNNKEL (reference sequence). The CDR3 contains 14 residues.

There are a few counts of this clone. The chain has TRBV4-2 and TRBJ2-1, with 11 bases matching TRBD2. Germline CDR1 reads LGHNA; CDR2 reads YNFKEQ. Trimming took 4 bases from V and 3 from J; bases not matched to a gene: 5. This CDR3 is 16 amino acids long. CDR3 loop: CASSRLTSGNYNEQFF. DNA for the CDR3: TGTGCCAGCAGCCGGCTGACTAGCGGGAACTACAATGAGCAGTTCTTC.

This chain links TRBV10-1 with TRBJ1-1; D remains unclear. Germline CDR1 reads WNHNN; CDR2 reads SYGVQD (reference sequence). V was clipped by 5 bases and J by 11 bases, with 18 bases between them. The length of the CDR3 is 13 residues. The CDR3 DNA sequence: TGCGCCAGCAGTCGGGATCGTAGAGGAGGGGCTTTCTTT. Its translation: CASSRDRRGGAFF.

This sequence joins TRBV2 and TRBJ1-1; TRBD1 is a possible D gene (6 bases). Between the trimmed V and J ends, which lost 7 bases and 3 bases, there was a span of 15 bases. Germline CDR1 SNHLY, CDR2 FYNNEI. This CDR3 region has 14 residues. The CDR3 protein is CASKTGSGYTEAFF. As DNA, the CDR3 is TGTGCCAGCAAAACAGGGTCAGGGTACACTGAAGCTTTCTTT.

The V gene is TRBV6-5, the J gene TRBJ1-1; maybe TRBD1 (6 bases). The V end was cut by 6 bases, the J end by 1 base, with 15 bases between. The V gene's germline CDR1 is MNHEY and CDR2 SVGAGI. This CDR3 has 15 amino acids. CDR3 bases: TGTGCCAGCAGGTCATACGGGACAAAGAACACTGAAGCTTTCTTT. Protein product: CASRSYGTKNTEAFF.

The J gene is TRBJ1-1, the V gene TRBV28; D possibly corresponds to TRBD1 (5 bases). Trimming took 4 bases from V and 4 from J, leaving 19 bases between them. CDR3 length equals 16 residues. Germline V gene lookup returns CDR1 MDHEN and CDR2 SYDVKM. The CDR3 DNA sequence: TGTGCCAGCAGTTCCCCCCGGGGCCTAGTAAGCACTGAAGCTTTCTTT. It yields the protein CASSSPRGLVSTEAFF.

This CDR3 is CASSLGSAGDQPQHF. The CDR3 DNA reads TGTGCCAGCAGTTTAGGGTCGGCAGGAGATCAGCCCCAGCATTTT. The gene calls are TRBV28 and TRBJ1-5, with D unclear. The CDR3 extends over 15 amino acids. Germline CDR1 MDHEN, CDR2 SYDVKM. Trimming removed 2 bases from V and 5 bases from J, with 13 bases in between.

Remarks on this clone: Its ends do not fully match the called genes, so a read error is possible. V usage is TRBV14 and J usage is TRBJ1-6, with a weak D call TRBD1 (5 bases). Germline V lookup: CDR1 SGHDN, CDR2 FVKESK. The CDR3 sequence is 17 residues long. CDR3 bases: TGTGCCAGCAGCCAGGTCCCGTGGGGGAGTGATAAGTCACCCCTCCACTTT. Its protein is CASSQVPWGSDKSPLHF. The complete variable domain, with remaining parts taken from reference TRBV14 and TRBJ1-6, reads EAGVTQFPSHSVIEKGQTVTLRCDPISGHDNLYWYRRVMGKEIKFLLHFVKESKQDESGMPNNRFLAERTGGTYSTLKVQPAELEDSGVYFCASSQVPWGSDKSPLHFGNGTRLTVT.

The gene calls are TRBV13 and TRBJ1-3; possibly TRBD1 for D (5 bases). The CDR3 contains 15 residues. The germline V and J ends were trimmed by 5 bases and 1 base, with 12 bases remaining between them. Germline lookup yields CDR1 PRHDT and CDR2 FYEKMQ (reference sequence). In nucleotides, the CDR3 is TGTGCCAGCAGCCCACGGGGGGGGTCTGGAAACACCATATATTTT. It yields the protein CASSPRGGSGNTIYF.

This clone has a single count. Other DNA sequences in this sample translate to the same CDR3. V gene TRBV9 combines with J gene TRBJ1-2, with no clear D. The germline V gene encodes CDR1 SGDLS and CDR2 YYNGEE. V shed 3 bases and J shed 7 bases, with 4 bases lying between them. CDR3 length: 10 residues. This CDR3 is CASSGSGYTF. CDR3 in DNA: TGTGCCAGCAGCGGCTCTGGCTACACCTTC.

The V and J genes are TRBV2 and TRBJ1-2; 11 bases agree with TRBD1. The CDR3 is 13 amino acids. From germline, CDR1 is SNHLY and CDR2 FYNNEI. The V and J ends lost 3 bases and 8 bases, in that order; junction bases with no gene match: 2. CDR3 protein: CASSDRTGGGYTF. The CDR3 nucleotides are TGTGCCAGCAGTGACAGGACAGGGGGCGGCTACACCTTC.

The rearrangement links TRBV10-2 to TRBJ1-6; no definite D call. Germline lookup yields CDR1 WSHSY and CDR2 SAAADI. This CDR3 comprises 14 residues. Trimming took off 7 bases at V and 4 bases at J, with 11 bases between the two ends. The DNA of the CDR3 is TGCGCCAGCACGTTGGCAGGTTATAATTCACCCCTCCACTTT. Translated: CASTLAGYNSPLHF.

The genes are TRBV27 and TRBJ2-2, with 10 bases fitting TRBD1. CDR1 MNHEY and CDR2 SMNVEV come from the germline V gene (reference sequence). CDR3 length: 15 residues. Germline trimming cut 6 bases from V and 3 bases from J; bases unmatched to any gene: 4. This chain's CDR3 is CASSKTGGYTGELFF. CDR3 DNA: TGTGCCAGCAGCAAGACAGGGGGCTACACCGGGGAGCTGTTTTTT.

This rearrangement joins TRBV11-2 to TRBJ2-7; D not certain. V lost 5 bases, J lost 4 bases, and 15 bases lay in between. CDR3 length equals 14 residues. Germline CDR1 reads SGHAT; CDR2 reads FQNNGV. CDR3 in amino acids: CASSRDTPLYEQYF. The DNA for the CDR3 is TGTGCCAGCAGCCGAGACACTCCACTTTACGAGCAGTACTTC.

DNA for the CDR3: TGTGCCAGCAGTTACTCACACCGGGACAGAGGCTACACCTTC. Its translation is CASSYSHRDRGYTF. The genes are TRBV6-2 or TRBV6-3 and TRBJ1-2, with 7 bases lining up with TRBD1. Germline V gives CDR1 MNHEY, CDR2 SVGEGT. This CDR3 region has 14 residues. V shed 0 bases, J shed 8 bases, and the junction held 6 bases outside the gene matches.

The chain links TRBV30 to TRBJ2-6; 8 bases match TRBD1. There are 17 residues in the CDR3. V lost 5 bases to trimming and J lost 3 bases; unmatched junction nucleotides: 12. Germline CDR1 is GTSNPN and CDR2 is SVGIG (reference sequence). In DNA form, the CDR3 reads TGTGCCTGGGGATCGACAGGGGCAGGGTTTGGGGCCAACGTCCTGACTTTC. Translated: CAWGSTGAGFGANVLTF.

The chain recombines TRBV5-5 with TRBJ1-5, with D tentatively TRBD1 (5 bases). V was trimmed by 1 base and J by 1 base, leaving 15 bases between them. The CDR3 sequence is 17 residues long. Germline values: CDR1 SGHKS, CDR2 YYEKEE (reference sequence). CDR3 bases: TGTGCCAGCAGCTTGTCTGCCAGGGAGTGGAGCAATCAGCCCCAGCATTTT. Amino acids: CASSLSAREWSNQPQHF.

The V call is TRBV6-5, the J call TRBJ1-2; 8 bases fit TRBD1. The germline gives CDR1 MNHEY, CDR2 SVGAGI. J was trimmed by 7 bases and V by 6 bases; bases with no gene match: 7. The CDR3 has 13 residues. The CDR3 loop reads CASRDRVLSGYTF. Written as DNA, the CDR3 is TGTGCCAGCAGGGACAGGGTCTTGAGTGGCTACACCTTC.

The chain has TRBV6-5 and TRBJ2-3; 8 nucleotides line up with TRBD2. Germline V gives CDR1 MNHEY, CDR2 SVGAGI. The CDR3 covers 14 residues. V lost 5 bases, J lost 3 bases, and 4 bases stayed unmatched. In DNA form, the CDR3 reads TGTGCCAGCAGTCTAGCGGGCAAGACAGATACGCAGTATTTT. This translates into CASSLAGKTDTQYF.

DNA for the CDR3: TGCGCCAGCAGCTTGGACACTCCCCTTCGGGCTGAAGCTTTCTTT. Amino acids: CASSLDTPLRAEAFF. The J gene is TRBJ1-1, the V gene TRBV5-1, with D hard to call. Germline CDR1 and CDR2: SGHRS and YFSETQ. CDR3 length equals 15 residues. Trimming took 0 bases from V and 6 from J, leaving 15 bases between them.